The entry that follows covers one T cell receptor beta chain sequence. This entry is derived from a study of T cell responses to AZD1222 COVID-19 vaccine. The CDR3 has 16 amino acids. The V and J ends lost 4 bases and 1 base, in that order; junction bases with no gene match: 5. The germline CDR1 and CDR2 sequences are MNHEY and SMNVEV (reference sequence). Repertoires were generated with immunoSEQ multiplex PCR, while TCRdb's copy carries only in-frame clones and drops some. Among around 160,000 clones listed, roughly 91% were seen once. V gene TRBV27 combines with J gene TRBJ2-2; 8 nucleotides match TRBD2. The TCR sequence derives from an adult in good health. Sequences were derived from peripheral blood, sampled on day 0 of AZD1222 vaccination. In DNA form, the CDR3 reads TGTGCCAGCAGTTCCCAAGCGGGGGTGAACACCGGGGAGCTGTTTTTT. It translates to CASSSQAGVNTGELFF.